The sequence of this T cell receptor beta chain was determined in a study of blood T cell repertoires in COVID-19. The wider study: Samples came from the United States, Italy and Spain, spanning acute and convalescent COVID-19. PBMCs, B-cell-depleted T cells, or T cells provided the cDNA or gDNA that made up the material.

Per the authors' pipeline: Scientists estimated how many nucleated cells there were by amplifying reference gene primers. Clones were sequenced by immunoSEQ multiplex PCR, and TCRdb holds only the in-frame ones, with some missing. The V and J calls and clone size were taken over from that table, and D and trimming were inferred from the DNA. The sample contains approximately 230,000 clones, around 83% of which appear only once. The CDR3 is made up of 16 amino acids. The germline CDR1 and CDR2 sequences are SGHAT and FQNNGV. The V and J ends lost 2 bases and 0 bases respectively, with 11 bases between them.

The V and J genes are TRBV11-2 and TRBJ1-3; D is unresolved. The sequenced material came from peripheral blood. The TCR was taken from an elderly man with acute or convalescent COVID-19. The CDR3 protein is CASSLLGPLSGNTIYF. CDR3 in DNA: TGTGCCAGCAGCTTACTAGGCCCCCTCTCTGGAAACACCATATATTTT.